This T cell receptor beta chain appears in the sequencing data of a study of shared clonotypes between healthy human individuals. The trim removed 5 bases at V and 1 base at J, leaving 4 bases unmatched. CDR1 is KGHSH and CDR2 is LQKENI in the germline V gene. The CDR3 runs to 15 residues. Sequenced by immunoSEQ multiplex PCR; TCRdb stores in-frame clones only, minus some. The table has some 96,000 clones, around 43% seen once. Specimen: PBMCs. The clonotype was recovered from a woman aged 35 to 49 in good health. Some clones in this sample may be carry-over from other donors' samples. The chain joins TRBV18 to TRBJ2-3, with 9 nucleotides matching TRBD2. This chain's CDR3 is CASSVRTSGTDTQYF. Here the CDR3 DNA reads TGTGCCAGCTCAGTTCGGACTAGCGGCACAGATACGCAGTATTTT.